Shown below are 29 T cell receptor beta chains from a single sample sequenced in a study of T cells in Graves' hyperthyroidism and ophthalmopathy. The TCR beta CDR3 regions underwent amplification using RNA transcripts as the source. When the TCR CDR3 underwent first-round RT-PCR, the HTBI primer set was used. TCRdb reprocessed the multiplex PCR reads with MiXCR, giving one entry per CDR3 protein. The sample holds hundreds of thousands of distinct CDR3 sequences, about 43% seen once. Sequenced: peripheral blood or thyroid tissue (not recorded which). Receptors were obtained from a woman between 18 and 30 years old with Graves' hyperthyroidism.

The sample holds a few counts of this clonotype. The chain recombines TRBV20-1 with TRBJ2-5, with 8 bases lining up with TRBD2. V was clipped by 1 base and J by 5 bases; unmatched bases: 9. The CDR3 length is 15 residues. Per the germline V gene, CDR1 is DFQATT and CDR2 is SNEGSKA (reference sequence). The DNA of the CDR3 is TGCAGTGCTAGAGCGGGGACTAGAAAGGGGGAGACCCAGTACTTC. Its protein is CSARAGTRKGETQYF.

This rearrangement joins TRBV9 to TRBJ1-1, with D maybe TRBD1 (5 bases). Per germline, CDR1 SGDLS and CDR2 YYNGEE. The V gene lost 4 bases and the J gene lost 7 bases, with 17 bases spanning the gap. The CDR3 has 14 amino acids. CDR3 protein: CASSPGQTRGEAFF. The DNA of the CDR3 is TGTGCCAGCAGCCCTGGACAAACTAGGGGTGAAGCTTTCTTT.

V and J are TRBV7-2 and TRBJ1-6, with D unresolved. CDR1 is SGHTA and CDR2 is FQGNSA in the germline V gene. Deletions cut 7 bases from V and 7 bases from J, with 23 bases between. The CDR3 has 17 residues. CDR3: CASTRPVGYGLNSPLHF. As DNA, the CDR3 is TGTGCCAGCACCCGACCCGTGGGGTATGGGTTGAATTCACCCCTCCACTTT. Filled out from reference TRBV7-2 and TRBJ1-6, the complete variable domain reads GAGVSQSPSNKVTEKGKDVELRCDPISGHTALYWYRQSLGQGLEFLIYFQGNSAPDKSGLPSDRFSAERTGGSVSTLTIQRTQQEDSAVYLCASTRPVGYGLNSPLHFGNGTRLTVT.

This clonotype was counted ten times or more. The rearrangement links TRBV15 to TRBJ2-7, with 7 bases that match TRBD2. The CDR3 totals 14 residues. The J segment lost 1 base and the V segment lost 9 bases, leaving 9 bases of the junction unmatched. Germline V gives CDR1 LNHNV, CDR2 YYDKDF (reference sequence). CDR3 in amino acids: CATGTGGLSYEQYF. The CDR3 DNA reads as TGTGCCACTGGTACGGGAGGCCTATCCTACGAGCAGTACTTC. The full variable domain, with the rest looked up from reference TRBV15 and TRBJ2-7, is DAMVIQNPRYQVTQFGKPVTLSCSQTLNHNVMYWYQQKSSQAPKLLFHYYDKDFNNEADTPDNFQSRRPNTSFCFLDIRSPGLGDTAMYLCATGTGGLSYEQYFGPGTRLTVT.

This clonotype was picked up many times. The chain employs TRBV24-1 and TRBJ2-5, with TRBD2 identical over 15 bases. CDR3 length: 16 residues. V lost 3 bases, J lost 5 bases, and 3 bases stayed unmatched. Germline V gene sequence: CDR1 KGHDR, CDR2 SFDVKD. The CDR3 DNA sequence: TGTGCCACCAGTGATCCCGGGACTAGCGGGGGGGAGACCCAGTACTTC. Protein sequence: CATSDPGTSGGETQYF.

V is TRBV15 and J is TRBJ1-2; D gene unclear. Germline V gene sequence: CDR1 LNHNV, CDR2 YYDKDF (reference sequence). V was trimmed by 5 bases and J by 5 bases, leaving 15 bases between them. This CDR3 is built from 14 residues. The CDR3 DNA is TGTGCCACCAGCCCAGACGGGGAGGTTTATGGCTACACCTTC. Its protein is CATSPDGEVYGYTF.

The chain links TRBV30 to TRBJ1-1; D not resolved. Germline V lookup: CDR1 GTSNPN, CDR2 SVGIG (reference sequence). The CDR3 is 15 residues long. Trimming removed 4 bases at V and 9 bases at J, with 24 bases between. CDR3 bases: TGTGCCTGGAATTCCGGTTCCCTAGGAGGCCTAAAAGCTTTCTTT. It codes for CAWNSGSLGGLKAFF.

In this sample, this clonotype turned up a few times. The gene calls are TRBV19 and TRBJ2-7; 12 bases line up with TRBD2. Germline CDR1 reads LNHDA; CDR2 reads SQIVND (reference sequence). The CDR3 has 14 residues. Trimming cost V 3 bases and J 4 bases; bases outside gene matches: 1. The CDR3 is CASSIGLAGYEQYF. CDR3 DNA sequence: TGTGCCAGTAGTATCGGACTAGCGGGGTACGAGCAGTACTTC.

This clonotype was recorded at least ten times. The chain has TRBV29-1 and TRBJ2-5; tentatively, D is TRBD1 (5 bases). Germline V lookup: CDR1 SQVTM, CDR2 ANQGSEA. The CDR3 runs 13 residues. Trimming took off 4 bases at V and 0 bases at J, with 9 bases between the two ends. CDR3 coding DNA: TGCAGCGTTGGACAGCAGTACCAAGAGACCCAGTACTTC. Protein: CSVGQQYQETQYF.

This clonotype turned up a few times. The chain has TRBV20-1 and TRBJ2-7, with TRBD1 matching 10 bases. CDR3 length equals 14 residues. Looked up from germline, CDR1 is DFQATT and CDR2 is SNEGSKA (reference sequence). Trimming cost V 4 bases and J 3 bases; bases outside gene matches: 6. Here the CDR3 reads CSAKDRDRGYEQYF. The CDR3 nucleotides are TGCAGTGCTAAAGATCGGGACAGGGGCTACGAGCAGTACTTC.

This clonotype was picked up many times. The CDR3 here is CASSRTGQGISPLHF. CDR3 sequence (DNA): TGTGCCAGCAGCCGCACCGGACAGGGGATTTCACCCCTCCACTTT. This chain connects TRBV7-9 to TRBJ1-6; 9 positions agree with TRBD1. The V segment lost 5 bases and the J segment 9 bases; nucleotides outside the gene matches: 8. The CDR3 length is 15 residues. Germline CDR1 reads SEHNR; CDR2 reads FQNEAQ (reference sequence).

Here the CDR3 DNA reads TGCAGTGCTGCGCGAGGGGATAATTCACCCCTCCACTTT. As protein: CSAARGDNSPLHF. The J gene is TRBJ1-6, the V gene TRBV20-1; tentatively, D is TRBD1 (5 bases). V was clipped by 5 bases and J by 5 bases, with 10 bases between them. Germline loops: CDR1 DFQATT, CDR2 SNEGSKA (reference sequence). This CDR3 has 13 residues.

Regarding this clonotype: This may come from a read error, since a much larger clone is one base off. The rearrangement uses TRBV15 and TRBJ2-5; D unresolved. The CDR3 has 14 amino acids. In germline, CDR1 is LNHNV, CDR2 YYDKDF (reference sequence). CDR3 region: CATSQKAALETQCF. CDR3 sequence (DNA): TGTGCCACCAGCCAGAAAGCCGCCCTAGAGACCCAGTGCTTC. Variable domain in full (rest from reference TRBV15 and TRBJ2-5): DAMVIQNPRYQVTQFGKPVTLSCSQTLNHNVMYWYQQKSSQAPKLLFHYYDKDFNNEADTPDNFQSRRPNTSFCFLDIRSPGLGDTAMYLCATSQKAALETQCFGPGTRLLVL.

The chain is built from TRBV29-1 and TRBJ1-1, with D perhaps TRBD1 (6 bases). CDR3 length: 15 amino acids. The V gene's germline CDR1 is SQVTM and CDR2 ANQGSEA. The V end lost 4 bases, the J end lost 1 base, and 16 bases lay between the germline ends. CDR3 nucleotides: TGCAGCGTTGTCACACTAGGGGGTGGGAACACTGAAGCTTTCTTT. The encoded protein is CSVVTLGGGNTEAFF. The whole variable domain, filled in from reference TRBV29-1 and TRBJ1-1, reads SAVISQKPSRDICQRGTSLTIQCQVDSQVTMMFWYRQQPGQSLTLIATANQGSEATYESGFVIDKFPISRPNLTFSTLTVSNMSPEDSSIYLCSVVTLGGGNTEAFFGQGTRLTVV.

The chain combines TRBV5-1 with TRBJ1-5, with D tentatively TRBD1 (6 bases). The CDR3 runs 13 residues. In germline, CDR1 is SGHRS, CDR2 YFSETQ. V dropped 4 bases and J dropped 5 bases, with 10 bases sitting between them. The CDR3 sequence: CASSAGEDQPQHF. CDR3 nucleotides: TGCGCCAGCAGCGCAGGGGAGGATCAGCCCCAGCATTTT.

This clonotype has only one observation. The CDR3 is CAWRWKTEAFF. The CDR3 DNA sequence: TGTGCCTGGAGGTGGAAGACTGAAGCTTTCTTT. J is TRBJ1-1 and V is TRBV7-9; D is unresolved. Per germline, CDR1 SEHNR and CDR2 FQNEAQ (reference sequence). Trimming removed 11 bases from V and 5 bases from J, with 12 bases in between. This CDR3 is built from 11 residues.

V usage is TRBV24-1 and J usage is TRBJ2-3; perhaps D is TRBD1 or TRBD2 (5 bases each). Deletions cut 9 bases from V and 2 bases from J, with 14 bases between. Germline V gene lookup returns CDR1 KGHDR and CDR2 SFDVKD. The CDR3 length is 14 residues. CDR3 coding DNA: TGTGCCACCCGGACCGGGGCCAACACAGATACGCAGTATTTT. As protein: CATRTGANTDTQYF.

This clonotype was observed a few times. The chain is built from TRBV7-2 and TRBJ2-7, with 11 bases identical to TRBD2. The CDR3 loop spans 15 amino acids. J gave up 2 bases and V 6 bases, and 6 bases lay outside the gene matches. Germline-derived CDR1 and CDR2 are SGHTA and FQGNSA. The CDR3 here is CASSLLAGEAYEQYF. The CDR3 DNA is TGTGCCAGCAGTCTACTAGCGGGAGAGGCCTACGAGCAGTACTTC.

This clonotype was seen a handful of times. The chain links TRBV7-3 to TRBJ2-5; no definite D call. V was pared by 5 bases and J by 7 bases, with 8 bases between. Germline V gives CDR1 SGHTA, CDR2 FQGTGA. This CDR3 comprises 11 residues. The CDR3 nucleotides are TGTGCCAGCAGCCTAAGGCGGACCCAGTACTTC. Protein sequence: CASSLRRTQYF.

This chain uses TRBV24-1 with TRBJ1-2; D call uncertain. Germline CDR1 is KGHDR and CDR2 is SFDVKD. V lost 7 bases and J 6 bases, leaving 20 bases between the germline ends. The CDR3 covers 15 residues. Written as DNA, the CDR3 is TGTGCCACCAGAGATCGGGTTGGACTTAGAGATGGCTACACCTTC. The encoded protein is CATRDRVGLRDGYTF.

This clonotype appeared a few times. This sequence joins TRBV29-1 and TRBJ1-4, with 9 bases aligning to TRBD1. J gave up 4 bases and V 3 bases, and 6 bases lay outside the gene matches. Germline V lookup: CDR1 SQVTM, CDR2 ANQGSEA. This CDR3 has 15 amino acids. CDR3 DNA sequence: TGCAGCGTTGAGGAGACAGGGGGGCTTAATGAAAAACTGTTTTTT. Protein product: CSVEETGGLNEKLFF.

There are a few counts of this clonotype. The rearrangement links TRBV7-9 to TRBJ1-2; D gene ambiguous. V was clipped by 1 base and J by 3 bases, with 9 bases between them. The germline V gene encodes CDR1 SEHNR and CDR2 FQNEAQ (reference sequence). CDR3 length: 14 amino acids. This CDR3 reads CASSLDSSYYGYTF. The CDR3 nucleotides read TGTGCCAGCAGCTTAGACAGCTCTTACTATGGCTACACCTTC.

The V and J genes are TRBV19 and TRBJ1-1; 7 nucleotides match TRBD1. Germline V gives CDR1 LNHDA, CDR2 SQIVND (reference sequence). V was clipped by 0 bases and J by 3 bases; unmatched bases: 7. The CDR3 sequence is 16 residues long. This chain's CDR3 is CASSIDRTGDHTEAFF. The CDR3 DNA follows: TGTGCCAGTAGTATAGATCGAACAGGGGACCACACTGAAGCTTTCTTT.

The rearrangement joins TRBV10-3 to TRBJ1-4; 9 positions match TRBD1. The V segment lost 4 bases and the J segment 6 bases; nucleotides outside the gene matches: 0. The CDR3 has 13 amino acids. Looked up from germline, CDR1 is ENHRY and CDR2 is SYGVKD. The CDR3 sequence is CAISGTGDEKLFF. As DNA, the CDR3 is TGTGCCATCAGTGGGACAGGGGATGAAAAACTGTTTTTT.

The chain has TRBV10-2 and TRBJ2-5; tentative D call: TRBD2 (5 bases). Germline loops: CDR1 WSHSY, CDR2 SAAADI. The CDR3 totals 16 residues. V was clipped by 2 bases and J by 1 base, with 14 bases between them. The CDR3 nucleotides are TGCGCCAGCAGTGAGATTGTCAGCGGCGTCCAAGAGACCCAGTACTTC. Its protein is CASSEIVSGVQETQYF.

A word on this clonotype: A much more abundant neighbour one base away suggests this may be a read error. Here the CDR3 reads CSVQWTSGSDEQYF. In DNA, the CDR3 is TGCAGCGTTCAGTGGACTAGCGGGAGCGACGAGCAGTACTTC. The chain recombines TRBV29-1 with TRBJ2-7; 13 nucleotides agree with TRBD2. Trimming at V came to 5 bases and at J to 5 bases, leaving 6 bases not matched to a gene. This CDR3 has 14 amino acids. Germline lookup yields CDR1 SQVTM and CDR2 ANQGSEA.

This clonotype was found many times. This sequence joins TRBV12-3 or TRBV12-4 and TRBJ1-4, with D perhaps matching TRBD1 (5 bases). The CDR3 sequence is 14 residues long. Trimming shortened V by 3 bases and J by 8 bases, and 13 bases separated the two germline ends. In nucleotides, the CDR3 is TGTGCCAGCAGTTTTCAGGGTCAAAGCGAAAAACTGTTTTTT. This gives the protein CASSFQGQSEKLFF.

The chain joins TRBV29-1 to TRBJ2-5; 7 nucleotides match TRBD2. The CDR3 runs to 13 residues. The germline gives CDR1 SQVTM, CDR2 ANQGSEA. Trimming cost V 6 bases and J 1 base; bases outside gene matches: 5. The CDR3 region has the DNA TGCAGCGTAGGGGCTAGCGGCCAAGAGACCCAGTACTTC. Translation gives CSVGASGQETQYF.

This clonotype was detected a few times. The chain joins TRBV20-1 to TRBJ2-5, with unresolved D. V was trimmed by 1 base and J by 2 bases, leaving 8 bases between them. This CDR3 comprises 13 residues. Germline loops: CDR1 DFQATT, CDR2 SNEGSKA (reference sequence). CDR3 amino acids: CSARGVRQETQYF. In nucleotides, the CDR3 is TGCAGTGCTAGAGGGGTTAGACAAGAGACCCAGTACTTC.